Listed below are T cell receptor beta chains from one sample, sequenced in a study of OX40 agonist ivuxolimab in advanced cancers. TCRdb's table, derived via immunoSEQ multiplex PCR, lists solely in-frame clones and lacks some. The data contain about 45,000 clones, about 88% of them singletons. The specimen was CD4+ or CD8+ T cells sorted from blood, collected in a trial of the OX40 agonist ivuxolimab. Source of these receptors: an adult with an advanced solid tumor such as melanoma, head and neck, liver or kidney cancer. Each CDR3 is given with its conserved first and last residue. A D gene is named only where the DNA matches it firmly. A clone size is listed for some rows: how often the clone was seen (once, few, many), or a class if it is expanded.

D gene: .; clone size: .; J gene: TRBJ2-3; V gene: TRBV28; CDR3 protein: CASSLSPPADTQYF; CDR3 DNA: TGTGCCAGCAGTTTATCCCCTCCCGCAGATACGCAGTATTTT
D gene: TRBD2; clone size: .; J gene: TRBJ2-3; V gene: TRBV25-1; CDR3 protein: CASSHNLGGDTQYF; CDR3 DNA: TGTGCCAGCAGTCATAACCTGGGGGGGGATACGCAGTATTTT
D gene: .; clone size: .; J gene: TRBJ2-7; V gene: TRBV11-3; CDR3 protein: CANLDFGDKW; CDR3 DNA: TGTGCCAACCTCGACTTTGGGGACAAGTGG
D gene: .; clone size: .; J gene: TRBJ2-3; V gene: TRBV15; CDR3 protein: CATSRDPKDTQYF; CDR3 DNA: TGTGCCACCAGCAGAGATCCGAAAGATACGCAGTATTTT
D gene: .; clone size: .; J gene: TRBJ2-6; V gene: TRBV19; CDR3 protein: CASSTISGANVLTF; CDR3 DNA: TGTGCCAGTAGTACCATCTCTGGGGCCAACGTCCTGACTTTC
D gene: TRBD1; clone size: .; J gene: TRBJ2-7; V gene: TRBV6-5; CDR3 protein: CASSHGQGHEQYF; CDR3 DNA: TGTGCCAGCAGCCACGGACAGGGCCACGAGCAGTACTTC
D gene: TRBD1; clone size: .; J gene: TRBJ2-5; V gene: TRBV19; CDR3 protein: CASSIRQGVETQYF; CDR3 DNA: TGTGCCAGTAGTATCAGGCAGGGGGTGGAGACCCAGTACTTC
D gene: .; clone size: .; J gene: TRBJ2-4; V gene: TRBV19; CDR3 protein: CASSMLPGALVNIQYF; CDR3 DNA: TGTGCCAGTAGTATGTTGCCAGGGGCCTTGGTAAACATTCAGTACTTC
D gene: .; clone size: once; J gene: TRBJ1-4; V gene: TRBV15; CDR3 protein: CATSSTGRHDEKLFF; CDR3 DNA: TGTGCCACCAGCAGTACGGGACGCCACGACGAAAAACTGTTTTTT
D gene: .; clone size: .; J gene: TRBJ2-5; V gene: TRBV29-1; CDR3 protein: CSVGGQLKWETQYF; CDR3 DNA: TGCAGCGTGGGCGGACAGCTGAAGTGGGAGACCCAGTACTTC
D gene: .; clone size: .; J gene: TRBJ2-7; V gene: TRBV7-2; CDR3 protein: CASSPQRAGQYF; CDR3 DNA: TGTGCCAGCAGCCCCCAACGCGCGGGGCAGTACTTC
D gene: TRBD1; clone size: .; J gene: TRBJ2-6; V gene: TRBV6-5; CDR3 protein: CASSYSQGSGANVLTF; CDR3 DNA: TGTGCCAGCAGTTACTCACAGGGGTCTGGGGCCAACGTCCTGACTTTC
D gene: TRBD1; clone size: .; J gene: TRBJ1-2; V gene: TRBV13; CDR3 protein: CASSPRQGVNYGYTF; CDR3 DNA: TGTGCCAGCAGCCCGAGACAGGGAGTTAACTATGGCTACACCTTC
D gene: TRBD1; clone size: few; J gene: TRBJ2-3; V gene: TRBV19; CDR3 protein: CASTPTGGGGTDTQYF; CDR3 DNA: TGTGCCAGTACCCCAACAGGGGGCGGAGGTACAGATACGCAGTATTTT
D gene: TRBD1; clone size: .; J gene: TRBJ2-3; V gene: TRBV7-8; CDR3 protein: CASSLNRGQDTQYF; CDR3 DNA: TGTGCCAGCAGCTTAAATAGGGGGCAAGATACGCAGTATTTT
D gene: TRBD2; clone size: .; J gene: TRBJ2-2; V gene: TRBV29-1; CDR3 protein: CSVEDLASGRGGELFF; CDR3 DNA: TGCAGCGTTGAAGATCTGGCTAGCGGGAGGGGCGGGGAGCTGTTTTTT
D gene: .; clone size: .; J gene: TRBJ1-5; V gene: TRBV19; CDR3 protein: CASILTRGFNQPQHF; CDR3 DNA: TGTGCCAGTATTTTAACAAGGGGTTTTAATCAGCCCCAGCATTTT
D gene: TRBD2; clone size: .; J gene: TRBJ2-7; V gene: TRBV10-2; CDR3 protein: CASKVTSGAYEQYF; CDR3 DNA: TGCGCCAGCAAGGTTACTAGCGGGGCCTACGAGCAGTACTTC
D gene: .; clone size: .; J gene: TRBJ2-5; V gene: TRBV5-5; CDR3 protein: CASSPRRQETQYF; CDR3 DNA: TGTGCCAGCAGCCCCCGGCGCCAAGAGACCCAGTACTTC
D gene: TRBD2; clone size: .; J gene: TRBJ2-7; V gene: TRBV9; CDR3 protein: CASSARLAGDYEQYF; CDR3 DNA: TGTGCCAGCAGCGCAAGACTAGCGGGAGACTACGAGCAGTACTTC
D gene: TRBD2; clone size: .; J gene: TRBJ2-1; V gene: TRBV7-2; CDR3 protein: CASSPPRGESMNEQFF; CDR3 DNA: TGTGCCAGCAGCCCCCCGCGGGGGGAAAGTATGAATGAGCAGTTCTTC
D gene: TRBD2; clone size: .; J gene: TRBJ2-2; V gene: TRBV18; CDR3 protein: CASSPPAGRPTGELFF; CDR3 DNA: TGTGCCAGCTCACCACCAGCGGGGAGACCCACCGGGGAGCTGTTTTTT
D gene: TRBD1; clone size: .; J gene: TRBJ1-1; V gene: TRBV5-1; CDR3 protein: CASSLNSNRGTEAFF; CDR3 DNA: TGCGCCAGCAGCTTGAATTCTAACAGGGGCACTGAAGCTTTCTTT
D gene: TRBD2; clone size: .; J gene: TRBJ2-1; V gene: TRBV18; CDR3 protein: CASSPNDPGGGIEQFF; CDR3 DNA: TGTGCCAGCTCACCAAATGATCCGGGAGGAGGGATTGAGCAGTTCTTC
D gene: TRBD2; clone size: .; J gene: TRBJ2-3; V gene: TRBV2; CDR3 protein: CASIKQAGTSTDTQYF; CDR3 DNA: TGTGCCAGCATAAAGCAAGCGGGGACTAGCACAGATACGCAGTATTTT
D gene: TRBD2; clone size: .; J gene: TRBJ2-5; V gene: TRBV29-1; CDR3 protein: CSAAGEETQYF; CDR3 DNA: TGCAGCGCAGCGGGAGAGGAGACCCAGTACTTC
D gene: TRBD1; clone size: .; J gene: TRBJ2-3; V gene: TRBV10-3; CDR3 protein: CAISLTGEDTQYF; CDR3 DNA: TGTGCCATCAGCCTAACAGGGGAAGATACGCAGTATTTT
D gene: .; clone size: few; J gene: TRBJ1-1; V gene: TRBV20-1; CDR3 protein: CSALNTEAFF; CDR3 DNA: TGCAGTGCCCTGAACACTGAAGCTTTCTTT
D gene: TRBD2; clone size: .; J gene: TRBJ2-1; V gene: TRBV7-9; CDR3 protein: CASSLRLAGGGNEQFF; CDR3 DNA: TGTGCCAGCAGCTTAAGACTAGCGGGAGGCGGAAATGAGCAGTTCTTC
D gene: .; clone size: .; J gene: TRBJ2-3; V gene: TRBV7-8; CDR3 protein: CASSPDRTDTQYF; CDR3 DNA: TGTGCCAGCAGCCCGGACAGAACAGATACGCAGTATTTT
D gene: TRBD1; clone size: .; J gene: TRBJ1-6; V gene: TRBV10-2; CDR3 protein: CASGTGAINSPLHF; CDR3 DNA: TGCGCCAGCGGGACAGGGGCCATCAATTCACCCCTCCACTTT
D gene: .; clone size: .; J gene: TRBJ1-4; V gene: TRBV30; CDR3 protein: CAWSPGWGEKLFF; CDR3 DNA: TGTGCCTGGAGTCCCGGGTGGGGTGAAAAACTGTTTTTT
D gene: .; clone size: once; J gene: TRBJ2-3; V gene: TRBV9; CDR3 protein: CASSVAGHSATDTQYF; CDR3 DNA: TGTGCCAGCAGCGTAGCGGGTCACTCGGCAACAGATACGCAGTATTTT
D gene: TRBD2; clone size: .; J gene: TRBJ2-1; V gene: TRBV5-4; CDR3 protein: CASSLFPSGNYNEQFF; CDR3 DNA: TGTGCCAGCAGCTTGTTCCCTAGCGGGAATTACAATGAGCAGTTCTTC
D gene: .; clone size: .; J gene: TRBJ2-3; V gene: TRBV7-2; CDR3 protein: CASSLLGLRGAWDTQYF; CDR3 DNA: TGTGCCAGCAGCTTATTGGGTCTTCGGGGGGCCTGGGATACGCAGTATTTT
D gene: TRBD1; clone size: .; J gene: TRBJ1-5; V gene: TRBV7-2; CDR3 protein: CASSRQGGNNQPQHF; CDR3 DNA: TGTGCCAGCAGCCGACAGGGTGGAAACAATCAGCCCCAGCATTTT
D gene: .; clone size: .; J gene: TRBJ2-3; V gene: TRBV6-1; CDR3 protein: CASTTIATDTQYF; CDR3 DNA: TGTGCCAGCACGACCATCGCCACAGATACGCAGTATTTT
D gene: .; clone size: .; J gene: TRBJ1-2; V gene: TRBV19; CDR3 protein: CASSTDHTTSWGYTF; CDR3 DNA: TGTGCCAGTAGCACGGACCACACAACCTCTTGGGGCTACACCTTC
D gene: .; clone size: .; J gene: TRBJ1-1; V gene: TRBV7-3; CDR3 protein: CASSLDGGADTEAFF; CDR3 DNA: TGTGCCAGCAGCTTAGATGGAGGGGCGGACACTGAAGCTTTCTTT
D gene: TRBD2; clone size: .; J gene: TRBJ2-3; V gene: TRBV7-3; CDR3 protein: CASSLAGGQTDTQYF; CDR3 DNA: TGTGCCAGCAGCTTGGCGGGAGGGCAGACAGATACGCAGTATTTT
D gene: .; clone size: .; J gene: TRBJ2-1; V gene: TRBV18; CDR3 protein: CASSPARVNNEQFF; CDR3 DNA: TGTGCCAGCTCACCAGCCAGGGTGAACAATGAGCAGTTCTTC
D gene: .; clone size: .; J gene: TRBJ2-7; V gene: TRBV19; CDR3 protein: CASSGPTFGEQYF; CDR3 DNA: TGTGCCAGTAGTGGGCCGACCTTCGGCGAGCAGTACTTC
D gene: .; clone size: .; J gene: TRBJ2-4; V gene: TRBV30; CDR3 protein: CAWSVLGTQNIQYF; CDR3 DNA: TGTGCCTGGAGTGTACTCGGGACACAAAACATTCAGTACTTC
D gene: .; clone size: .; J gene: TRBJ2-7; V gene: TRBV28; CDR3 protein: CASLPAGSYEQYF; CDR3 DNA: TGTGCCAGCCTACCGGCAGGGAGCTACGAGCAGTACTTC
D gene: .; clone size: .; J gene: TRBJ1-2; V gene: TRBV2; CDR3 protein: CASSAGRDYGYTF; CDR3 DNA: TGTGCCAGCAGTGCCGGGCGTGACTATGGCTACACCTTC
D gene: .; clone size: .; J gene: TRBJ1-1; V gene: TRBV19; CDR3 protein: CASSMDSRTEAFF; CDR3 DNA: TGTGCCAGTAGTATGGACAGCCGCACTGAAGCTTTCTTT